The sequence of this TCR beta chain was determined in a study of early T cells in non-severe SARS-CoV-2 infection. CDR3 length: 12 residues. Per the germline V gene, CDR1 is MNHNS and CDR2 is SASEGT. The V end was cut by 11 bases, the J end by 2 bases, with 13 bases between. As part of library construction, unique molecular identifiers were attached to individual cDNA molecules. Using its own MiXCR run on the 5' RACE reads, TCRdb lists one record per CDR3 protein. This sample yields about 110,000 distinct CDR3 sequences, of which about 12% are seen a single time; 3% to 3.5% belongs to the top ten. The gene calls are TRBV6-1 and TRBJ2-7; possibly TRBD1 for D (5 bases). The source material was whole blood. This TCR was recovered from an adult who was a healthcare worker with PCR-confirmed SARS-CoV-2 infection or an uninfected control (not recorded which). The CDR3 bases are TGTGCCGCGCAGGGTTTGACCTACGAGCAGTACTTC. It is translated as CAAQGLTYEQYF.